The T cell receptor beta chain described here comes from a study of shared T cell receptors in the human thymus. Here immunoSEQ multiplex PCR was the method, and the copy in TCRdb shows in-frame clones only, minus some. The profile shows hundreds of thousands of clones, approximately 80% of them singletons. Germline assignment: CDR1 SQVTM and CDR2 ANQGSEA. The CDR3 runs to 14 residues. The V and J ends lost 3 bases and 5 bases respectively, with 15 bases between them. As regards this clone: Other DNA sequences in this sample translate to the same CDR3.

This same sample was also part of a study on human thymus T cells. That source adds: Infants, healthy and Finnish, who were having corrective surgery for congenital heart defects served as donors. Resections removed during corrective heart surgery provided the thymus tissue used. Usage of V and J genes appeared biased in thymic and blood repertoires. Related research described thymic repertoires that were highly overlapping among unrelated individuals.

The sequencing sample was made of thymocytes. The chain links TRBV29-1 to TRBJ2-3; D may be TRBD2 (6 bases). The clonotype comes from a boy in the first two years of life with a congenital heart defect. CDR3 nucleotide sequence: TGCAGCGTTGAGGGCAGCGGGCCCAAAGATACGCAGTATTTT. It translates to CSVEGSGPKDTQYF.